Presented here are 25 T cell receptor beta chains from one specimen sequenced in a study of T cell responses to AZD1222 COVID-19 vaccine. Profiled with immunoSEQ multiplex PCR; TCRdb holds only in-frame clones, not every one. There are about 180,000 clones in the sample; more than 75% occur only once, and 26% lies in the top ten. This material consisted of peripheral blood, taken 28 days after the second AZD1222 dose. The receptors were sampled from an adult who received the AZD1222 COVID-19 vaccine.

The CDR3: CASSIPGQGAGNTIYF. In DNA form, the CDR3 reads TGTGCCAGTAGTATACCGGGACAGGGGGCTGGAAACACCATATATTTT. The rearrangement joins TRBV19 to TRBJ1-3; 11 bases match TRBD1. The CDR3 runs to 16 residues. With V trimmed by 2 bases and J by 2 bases, 2 bases remained unmatched. Germline loops: CDR1 LNHDA, CDR2 SQIVND (reference sequence).

The gene calls are TRBV19 and TRBJ1-4, with 10 bases aligning to TRBD1. The germline V gene has CDR1 LNHDA and CDR2 SQIVND (reference sequence). The CDR3 loop spans 17 amino acids. V shed 5 bases and J 4 bases; nucleotides not matched to a gene: 10. CDR3 loop: CASSASGTGAINEKLFF. In DNA form, the CDR3 reads TGTGCCAGTAGTGCATCCGGGACAGGGGCAATTAATGAAAAACTGTTTTTT.

The chain links TRBV28 to TRBJ2-7; D gene uncertain. V lost 3 bases to trimming and J lost 4 bases, with 4 bases between them. The CDR3 is made up of 11 amino acids. Looked up from germline, CDR1 is MDHEN and CDR2 is SYDVKM. The CDR3 spells CASSFFYEQYF. For the CDR3, the DNA is TGTGCCAGCAGTTTTTTTTACGAGCAGTACTTC.

The J gene is TRBJ2-7, the V gene TRBV21-1; no DNA check was done on the table's D call, TRBD1. TRBV21-1 is shown as a pseudogene. This CDR3 has 17 residues. This chain's CDR3 is CASSKALRRGLSYEQYF. For the CDR3, the DNA is TGTGCCAGCAGCAAAGCGCTGCGCAGGGGCCTCTCCTACGAGCAGTACTTC.

The chain employs TRBV6-5 and TRBJ1-6, with D maybe TRBD1 (5 bases). There are 16 residues in the CDR3. The ends were cut back, 1 base at V and 5 bases at J, with 12 bases in the middle. CDR1 is MNHEY, CDR2 SVGAGI, per germline. The CDR3 nucleotides are TGTGCCAGCAGTTACTTGGGGGGGATTGATAATTCACCCCTCCACTTT. It translates to CASSYLGGIDNSPLHF.

This chain links TRBV24-1 with TRBJ2-6, with D tentatively TRBD1 (5 bases). Germline CDR1 is KGHDR and CDR2 is SFDVKD. V was shortened by 0 bases and J by 4 bases, with 12 bases between the two germline ends. The CDR3 has 17 residues. The CDR3 region has the DNA TGTGCCACCAGTGATTTGTCAGGGCGGCCCGGGGCCAACGTCCTGACTTTC. Translated: CATSDLSGRPGANVLTF.

The rearrangement links TRBV24-1 to TRBJ1-2; TRBD1 agrees at 10 bases. The CDR3 has 14 residues. The J segment lost 6 bases and the V segment lost 3 bases, leaving 3 bases of the junction unmatched. CDR1 and CDR2 from the germline V gene are KGHDR and SFDVKD. The CDR3 reads CATSDVDRGDGYTF. CDR3 in DNA: TGTGCCACCAGTGATGTGGACAGGGGGGATGGCTACACCTTC.

The chain is built from TRBV11-3 and TRBJ2-7, with 7 positions matching TRBD1. Germline V gene sequence: CDR1 SGHNT, CDR2 YENEEA. The CDR3 loop spans 15 amino acids. Losses at the gene ends were 2 bases for V and 2 bases for J; bases not matched to a gene: 6. For the CDR3, the DNA is TGTGCCAGCAGCTTAAGGACAGGAAACCCCTACGAGCAGTACTTC. Protein product: CASSLRTGNPYEQYF.

This clone appeared once. The V and J genes are TRBV20-1 and TRBJ1-1; D not resolved. Germline V CDR1 and CDR2: DFQATT, SNEGSKA (reference sequence). V was clipped by 3 bases and J by 2 bases, with 10 bases between them. The CDR3 sequence is 13 residues long. The chain's CDR3 is CSASEGYNTEAFF. CDR3 DNA sequence: TGCAGTGCTAGTGAAGGGTATAACACTGAAGCTTTCTTT.

This chain joins TRBV7-2 and TRBJ1-3; weak D call: TRBD1 (5 bases). Trimming took off 5 bases at V and 6 bases at J, with 14 bases between the two ends. The CDR3 covers 14 residues. Germline lookup yields CDR1 SGHTA and CDR2 FQGNSA. The CDR3 reads CASSPPREENTIYF. In DNA, the CDR3 is TGTGCCAGCAGCCCGCCCAGGGAAGAAAACACCATATATTTT.

The chain carries TRBV5-4 and TRBJ1-2; possibly TRBD1 for D (5 bases). V was pared by 2 bases and J by 2 bases, with 13 bases between. Germline CDR1 and CDR2: SGHNT and YYREEE (reference sequence). The CDR3 extends over 15 amino acids. The CDR3 DNA reads as TGTGCCAGCAGCTTTGAGGGGAGGAGAAACTATGGCTACACCTTC. Translating gives CASSFEGRRNYGYTF.

This clone has a single count. The chain joins TRBV5-1 to TRBJ2-5; D call uncertain. Germline CDR1 is SGHRS and CDR2 is YFSETQ. The length of the CDR3 is 10 residues. Between the trimmed V and J ends, which lost 7 bases and 5 bases, there was a span of 6 bases. CDR3 protein: CASFGETQYF. The CDR3 bases are TGCGCCAGCTTCGGGGAGACCCAGTACTTC.

This sequence joins TRBV19 and TRBJ1-2; perhaps TRBD1 as D (5 bases). Germline V lookup: CDR1 LNHDA, CDR2 SQIVND (reference sequence). The ends were cut back, 10 bases at V and 2 bases at J, with 17 bases in the middle. The CDR3 consists of 14 residues. The DNA for the CDR3 is TGTGCCACCCTCAAGACAGAACTCAACTATGGCTACACCTTC. As protein: CATLKTELNYGYTF.

The rearrangement uses TRBV15 and TRBJ2-6; D is possibly TRBD2 (6 bases). This CDR3 is built from 15 residues. CDR1 LNHNV and CDR2 YYDKDF come from the germline V gene (reference sequence). The V end was cut by 3 bases, the J end by 2 bases, with 8 bases between. CDR3 DNA: TGTGCCACCAGCAGGGAGGGGACTGGGGCCAACGTCCTGACTTTC. The encoded protein is CATSREGTGANVLTF.

The rearrangement joins TRBV4-2 to TRBJ1-2; D uncertain. CDR1 and CDR2 (germline): LGHNA, YNFKEQ. The CDR3 consists of 14 residues. The V end lost 2 bases, the J end lost 0 bases, and 7 bases lay between the germline ends. CDR3 protein: CASSQSIPNYGYTF. CDR3 nucleotide sequence: TGTGCCAGCAGCCAAAGTATCCCTAACTATGGCTACACCTTC.

V and J are TRBV7-2 and TRBJ2-1; 8 bases align to TRBD2. Germline loops: CDR1 SGHTA, CDR2 FQGNSA. The CDR3 extends over 15 amino acids. Trimming cost V 5 bases and J 0 bases; bases outside gene matches: 3. The CDR3 bases are TGTGCCAGCAGCACAAGCGGGAGCTCCTACAATGAGCAGTTCTTC. Translated: CASSTSGSSYNEQFF.

The J gene is TRBJ2-1, the V gene TRBV6-5, with D perhaps matching TRBD2 (6 bases). CDR1 and CDR2 (germline): MNHEY, SVGAGI. CDR3 length equals 13 residues. Trimming removed 7 bases at V and 14 bases at J, with 21 bases between. The CDR3 loop is CASTGVATGGKFF. DNA for the CDR3: TGTGCCAGCACAGGAGTAGCGACTGGGGGGAAGTTCTTC.

V gene TRBV7-3 combines with J gene TRBJ2-2; weak D call: TRBD1 (6 bases). This CDR3 spans 14 amino acids. Per the germline V gene, CDR1 is SGHTA and CDR2 is FQGTGA. The V gene lost 5 bases and the J gene lost 6 bases, with 13 bases spanning the gap. CDR3 bases: TGTGCCAGCAGCCTCCAAGAGGGGGCCGGGGAGCTGTTTTTT. This encodes CASSLQEGAGELFF.

The chain combines TRBV4-3 with TRBJ1-4; D is possibly TRBD1 (5 bases). Germline assignment: CDR1 LGHNA and CDR2 YSLEER. The CDR3 covers 16 residues. V was shortened by 1 base and J by 0 bases, with 9 bases between the two germline ends. CDR3 coding DNA: TGCGCCAGCAGCCAAGGGGAGACAGCAACTAATGAAAAACTGTTTTTT. This codes for CASSQGETATNEKLFF.

This clone occurred once. This sequence joins TRBV6-2 or TRBV6-3 and TRBJ2-7, with D perhaps matching TRBD2 (5 bases). The CDR3 is made up of 14 amino acids. From germline, CDR1 is MNHEY and CDR2 SVGEGT. With 5 bases removed from V and 0 bases from J, the gap between germline ends came to 11 bases. In DNA, the CDR3 is TGTGCCAGCAGTGCCCCCGGGAACTCCTACGAGCAGTACTTC. It yields the protein CASSAPGNSYEQYF.

The CDR3 DNA sequence: TGTGCCTGGAGCGCCGATGGGACAGTAAACAATTCACCCCTCCACTTT. Protein product: CAWSADGTVNNSPLHF. The J gene is TRBJ1-6, the V gene TRBV30; 7 bases align to TRBD1. V lost 3 bases, J lost 7 bases, and 12 bases stayed unmatched. The CDR3 contains 16 residues. Germline values: CDR1 GTSNPN, CDR2 SVGIG (reference sequence).

The DNA for the CDR3 is TGTGCCAGCAGCTTGGAAGGGGGCGCCCGCGGCTACACCTTC. It yields the protein CASSLEGGARGYTF. The chain carries TRBV5-4 and TRBJ1-2; 7 bases line up with TRBD1. The germline CDR1 and CDR2 sequences are SGHNT and YYREEE (reference sequence). The CDR3 spans 14 residues. The ends lost 0 bases at V and 8 bases at J; junction bases unmatched: 7.

The chain is built from TRBV5-1 and TRBJ2-4; 12 bases are shared with TRBD1. The J segment lost 7 bases and the V segment lost 2 bases, leaving 4 bases of the junction unmatched. CDR1 and CDR2 (germline): SGHRS, YFSETQ. This CDR3 contains 15 residues. DNA of the CDR3: TGCGCCAGCAGCTTCTCCGGGACAGGGGGCAACATTCAGTACTTC. As protein: CASSFSGTGGNIQYF.

In DNA form, the CDR3 reads TGTGCCAGCAGCCCCCGACAGGGATCTAGTGAGCAGTTCTTC. Residues: CASSPRQGSSEQFF. The rearrangement links TRBV7-2 to TRBJ2-1; 7 bases line up with TRBD1. The CDR3 is made up of 14 amino acids. The junction had 10 bases not matched to a gene; V was cut back by 5 bases and J by 9 bases. Germline CDR1 SGHTA, CDR2 FQGNSA.

The CDR3 sequence: CASSRLREQFF. CDR3 in DNA: TGTGCCAGCAGTCGTCTGCGTGAGCAGTTCTTC. The gene calls are TRBV6-5 and TRBJ2-1; the D is unclear. The length of the CDR3 is 11 residues. Trimming pared 5 bases from V and 9 bases from J, leaving 8 bases between. From germline, CDR1 is MNHEY and CDR2 SVGAGI.